This T cell receptor beta chain derives from a study of beta chain features in type 1 diabetes. General study points: All four CD4+ subsets from Type 1 diabetes patients carried moderately but significantly shorter TCRB CDR3s.

Regarding this clone: Its antigen is currently unknown.

V lost 10 bases to trimming and J lost 0 bases, with 6 bases between them. CDR1 is SNHLY and CDR2 is FYNNEI in the germline V gene. This CDR3 spans 11 amino acids. Sequenced material consisted of expressed TCRB transcripts (all of the isolated RNA was reverse transcribed). Data came from immunoSEQ multiplex PCR; TCRdb stores just in-frame clones and leaves some out. The table lists 300,000 to 400,000 clones, around 9% of them singletons. The V call is TRBV2, the J call TRBJ1-1, with D unresolved. The sequence derives from a young man with type 1 diabetes. The material sequenced was central memory CD4+ T cells from blood. In nucleotides, the CDR3 is TGTGCCACCCGGATGAACACTGAAGCTTTCTTT. Translated: CATRMNTEAFF. Combining the CDR3 with reference TRBV2 and TRBJ1-1 gives the whole variable domain EPEVTQTPSHQVTQMGQEVILRCVPISNHLYFYWYRQILGQKVEFLVSFYNNEISEKSEIFDDQFSVERPDGSNFTLKIRSTKLEDSAMYFCATRMNTEAFFGQGTRLTVV.